The 9 T cell receptor beta chains presented below share a single source sample, sequenced in a study of cytomegalovirus exposure and HLA in healthy donors. Use of 60 Vbeta and 13 Jbeta primers characterized the PCR. Profiling relied on immunoSEQ multiplex PCR, and the TCRdb table lists in-frame clones only, not all of them. Of 80,000 to 90,000 clones in the sample, 80% to 90% were seen once. The sample consisted of PBMCs. The receptor source for this set is a young woman in good health and CMV-seronegative.

This chain links TRBV10-3 with TRBJ2-5; tentative D call: TRBD1 (6 bases). Trimming shortened V by 3 bases and J by 9 bases, and 14 bases separated the two germline ends. CDR1 ENHRY and CDR2 SYGVKD come from the germline V gene. This CDR3 spans 13 amino acids. The CDR3 is CAISDNRVWSQYF. The CDR3 DNA follows: TGTGCCATCAGTGATAACAGGGTATGGTCCCAGTACTTC.

This chain uses TRBV28 with TRBJ2-6; 11 nucleotides line up with TRBD1. From germline, CDR1 is MDHEN and CDR2 SYDVKM. Trimming at V came to 5 bases and at J to 1 base, leaving 4 bases not matched to a gene. There are 17 residues in the CDR3. CDR3 amino acids: CASSDRDRGSGANVLTF. The CDR3 DNA sequence: TGTGCCAGCAGTGACCGGGACAGGGGGTCTGGGGCCAACGTCCTGACTTTC.

This clone was seen only a few times. This chain joins TRBV5-1 and TRBJ1-6, with 8 bases fitting TRBD1. The CDR3 sequence is 15 residues long. The V gene's germline CDR1 is SGHRS and CDR2 YFSETQ. V shed 3 bases and J 9 bases; nucleotides not matched to a gene: 8. The CDR3 nucleotides read TGCGCCAGCAGCTCCGCGGACAGGGTGGGTTCACCCCTCCACTTT. Its translation is CASSSADRVGSPLHF. Full variable domain (remainder filled in from reference TRBV5-1 and TRBJ1-6): KAGVTQTPRYLIKTRGQQVTLSCSPISGHRSVSWYQQTPGQGLQFLFEYFSETQRNKGNFPGRFSGRQFSNSRSEMNVSTLELGDSALYLCASSSADRVGSPLHFGNGTRLTVT.

V is TRBV7-2 and J is TRBJ2-1, with D possibly being TRBD2 (5 bases). Germline V gene sequence: CDR1 SGHTA, CDR2 FQGNSA. V lost 4 bases, J lost 6 bases, and 10 bases lay in between. The CDR3 covers 13 residues. This CDR3 is CASSSSTTNEQFF. Here the CDR3 DNA reads TGTGCCAGCAGCTCATCGACTACCAATGAGCAGTTCTTC.

The chain employs TRBV7-9 and TRBJ1-2; D gene ambiguous. This CDR3 is 13 amino acids long. Germline values: CDR1 SEHNR, CDR2 FQNEAQ (reference sequence). The V end lost 5 bases, the J end lost 8 bases, and 15 bases lay between the germline ends. In nucleotides, the CDR3 is TGTGCCAGCAGCCAAGATCTTGGCGGGGGCTACACCTTC. It is translated as CASSQDLGGGYTF.

This rearrangement joins TRBV18 to TRBJ1-1; 12 positions match TRBD1. The CDR3 sequence is 16 residues long. Looked up from germline, CDR1 is KGHSH and CDR2 is LQKENI. Trimming removed 3 bases from V and 5 bases from J; junction bases left unmatched: 7. The CDR3 loop reads CASSPGTGGQVTEAFF. The DNA of the CDR3 is TGTGCCAGCTCACCGGGGACAGGGGGCCAGGTTACTGAAGCTTTCTTT.

CDR3 amino acids: CASSQSGGTSAEKCSYEQYF. DNA for the CDR3: TGCGCCAGCAGTCAATCAGGAGGGACTAGCGCAGAGAAGTGCTCCTACGAGCAGTACTTC. The genes are TRBV23-1 and TRBJ2-7; 10 nucleotides line up with TRBD2. Being an ORF, TRBV23-1 has a function that is uncertain. The CDR3 runs to 20 residues. V was pared by 0 bases and J by 0 bases, with 14 bases of the junction left unmatched.

The chain carries TRBV7-6 and TRBJ1-6; D is uncertain. CDR1 and CDR2 (germline): SGHVS, FNYEAQ. The V gene lost 5 bases and the J gene lost 10 bases, with 21 bases spanning the gap. The length of the CDR3 is 16 residues. The CDR3 loop is CASSPLGGSSRSPLHF. Here the CDR3 DNA reads TGTGCCAGCAGCCCCCTAGGAGGCTCCTCTCGGTCACCCCTCCACTTT.

The rearrangement uses TRBV6-5 and TRBJ1-1, with 7 bases aligning to TRBD1. V was pared by 6 bases and J by 3 bases, with 7 bases of the junction left unmatched. Germline-derived CDR1 and CDR2 are MNHEY and SVGAGI. The CDR3 runs to 14 residues. The CDR3 loop reads CASRNTGEHTEAFF. The CDR3 nucleotides are TGTGCCAGCAGGAATACAGGGGAGCACACTGAAGCTTTCTTT.